The 26 T cell receptor beta chains given below trace back to one sample, sequenced in a study of T cells in localized non-small cell lung cancer (dated by TCRdb to 2019 to 2021). Libraries were made using the immunoSEQ multiplex PCR assay. TCRdb limited this immuneACCESS table to in-frame rearrangements with V and J called. A share of clones is missing; checked studies link under half to unresolved V genes, and the rest is unexplained. This sample holds around 70,000 clones; less than 90% were observed only once. In total, the top ten clones hold 20% to 25% of the sample. The sequenced sample was peripheral blood, obtained before any cancer treatment. The origin of the receptors is a male donor aged 60 or older with stage III squamous cell lung carcinoma.

J is TRBJ1-5 and V is TRBV29-1; 8 bases match TRBD1. Germline values: CDR1 SQVTM, CDR2 ANQGSEA. Trimming at V came to 5 bases and at J to 6 bases, leaving 6 bases not matched to a gene. The CDR3 sequence is 13 residues long. Here the CDR3 DNA reads TGCAGCGTTCAGTCAGGGGGCGGTCAGCCCCAGCATTTT. Translation gives CSVQSGGGQPQHF.

This chain connects TRBV4-2 to TRBJ1-1; D gene unclear. Between the trimmed V and J ends, which lost 3 bases and 3 bases, there was a span of 11 bases. The length of the CDR3 is 14 residues. Germline values: CDR1 LGHNA, CDR2 YNFKEQ. Written as DNA, the CDR3 is TGTGCCAGCAGCCACCGGGAGGCGGACACTGAAGCTTTCTTT. Its protein product is CASSHREADTEAFF.

This clone has a single count. The gene calls are TRBV18 and TRBJ1-3, with D hard to call. Germline CDR1 reads KGHSH; CDR2 reads LQKENI. Trimming stripped 4 bases from V and 0 bases from J, with 7 bases between. CDR3 size: 14 residues. CDR3 amino acids: CASSQVTSGNTIYF. The CDR3 DNA is TGTGCCAGCTCACAGGTGACCTCTGGAAACACCATATATTTT.

The rearrangement joins TRBV28 to TRBJ2-1, with 10 bases that match TRBD2. The V segment lost 9 bases and the J segment 5 bases; nucleotides outside the gene matches: 7. In germline, CDR1 is MDHEN, CDR2 SYDVKM. There are 14 residues in the CDR3. In DNA, the CDR3 is TGTGCCAGTCACTTAGCGGGGGGTCACAATGAGCAGTTCTTC. Protein: CASHLAGGHNEQFF.

The chain is built from TRBV7-2 and TRBJ1-2; possible D gene TRBD1, 6 bases. Germline-derived CDR1 and CDR2 are SGHTA and FQGNSA. The V gene lost 8 bases and the J gene lost 0 bases, with 13 bases spanning the gap. The CDR3 loop spans 14 amino acids. Here the CDR3 reads CASLLGHSNYGYTF. The CDR3 region has the DNA TGTGCCAGCCTCCTGGGACATTCTAACTATGGCTACACCTTC.

V usage is TRBV7-2 and J usage is TRBJ1-1; D not certain. Germline V CDR1 and CDR2: SGHTA, FQGNSA. Trimming removed 5 bases at V and 4 bases at J, with 17 bases between. CDR3 size: 15 residues. The CDR3 sequence: CASSLVGRAGTEAFF. The CDR3 coding sequence is TGTGCCAGCAGCCTCGTAGGTAGGGCCGGCACTGAAGCTTTCTTT.

CDR3 in amino acids: CASRPGGATEAFF. In DNA form, the CDR3 reads TGTGCCAGTAGGCCGGGGGGGGCCACTGAAGCTTTCTTT. The chain is built from TRBV19 and TRBJ1-1, with D tentatively TRBD1 (6 bases). The CDR3 is 13 amino acids. Germline assignment: CDR1 LNHDA and CDR2 SQIVND (reference sequence). With 6 bases removed from V and 4 bases from J, the gap between germline ends came to 12 bases.

The chain joins TRBV5-6 to TRBJ1-1; 10 positions agree with TRBD1. V was pared by 2 bases and J by 0 bases, with 1 base of the junction left unmatched. CDR3 length equals 15 residues. Germline-derived CDR1 and CDR2 are SGHDT and YYEEEE. The CDR3 region has the DNA TGTGCCAGCAGCTTCGGACAGGGGGTGAACACTGAAGCTTTCTTT. Protein: CASSFGQGVNTEAFF.

V is TRBV7-8 and J is TRBJ2-2, with D uncertain. Germline assignment: CDR1 SGHVS and CDR2 FQNEAQ. V shed 1 base and J shed 5 bases, with 14 bases lying between them. This CDR3 is 16 amino acids long. The CDR3 nucleotides are TGTGCCAGCAGCTTAGAAACTACCCTGTGGACCGGGGAGCTGTTTTTT. It translates to CASSLETTLWTGELFF.

This clone was recorded only once. At one end, the junction sequence differs from germline, possibly due to a read error. This rearrangement joins TRBV7-7 to TRBJ2-5; D uncertain. The CDR3 sequence is 15 residues long. Per the germline V gene, CDR1 is SSHAT and CDR2 is FNYEAQ (reference sequence). CDR3: CASSLMVGLQETQYF. CDR3 DNA sequence: TGTGCTAGCAGCTTAATGGTAGGGCTTCAAGAGACCCAGTACTTC.

The chain recombines TRBV25-1 with TRBJ2-7, with a tentative D call TRBD1 (6 bases). V gave up 4 bases and J gave up 7 bases, with 11 bases separating them. Germline V gene sequence: CDR1 MGHDK, CDR2 SYGVNS. This CDR3 is 12 amino acids long. The CDR3 here is CASSVSGQEQYF. CDR3 DNA: TGTGCCAGCAGTGTCTCTGGACAGGAGCAGTACTTC.

The chain links TRBV7-2 to TRBJ1-5, with 11 bases matching TRBD1. Germline assignment: CDR1 SGHTA and CDR2 FQGNSA. This CDR3 region has 15 residues. Trimming at V came to 6 bases and at J to 7 bases, leaving 8 bases not matched to a gene. In DNA form, the CDR3 reads TGTGCCAGCAGTACCGGACAGGGGGCAAGGCAGCCCCAGCATTTT. Translated, it gives CASSTGQGARQPQHF.

V is TRBV5-1 and J is TRBJ1-1, with D possibly matching TRBD1 (5 bases). Trimming took off 4 bases at V and 0 bases at J, with 13 bases between the two ends. Germline V CDR1 and CDR2: SGHRS, YFSETQ. The CDR3 loop spans 15 amino acids. CDR3 sequence reads: CASSPGLGVNTEAFF. In nucleotides, the CDR3 is TGCGCCAGCAGCCCTGGCCTGGGGGTGAACACTGAAGCTTTCTTT.

The chain links TRBV7-9 to TRBJ1-2; D is unresolved. The V gene lost 2 bases and the J gene lost 7 bases, with 17 bases spanning the gap. CDR1 and CDR2 from the germline V gene are SEHNR and FQNEAQ (reference sequence). The CDR3 sequence is 15 residues long. The CDR3 protein is CASSLYLQDLAGYTF. The CDR3, as DNA: TGTGCCAGCAGCTTATACCTCCAAGACTTGGCTGGCTACACCTTC.

The V gene is TRBV7-2, the J gene TRBJ2-3, with 8 bases that match TRBD2. The CDR3 sequence is 14 residues long. The V gene's germline CDR1 is SGHTA and CDR2 FQGNSA. Unmatched junction bases numbered 4, after V lost 3 bases and J lost 5 bases. CDR3 DNA sequence: TGTGCCAGCAGCTTCGGCGGGGGGTTAGATACGCAGTATTTT. Its protein is CASSFGGGLDTQYF.

This clone has only a few counts. V and J are TRBV30 and TRBJ2-2; D is unclear. Trimming shortened V by 2 bases and J by 3 bases, and 7 bases separated the two germline ends. The V gene's germline CDR1 is GTSNPN and CDR2 SVGIG (reference sequence). The CDR3 contains 13 residues. CDR3 bases: TGTGCCTGGAGTCGACTTCACACCGGGGAGCTGTTTTTT. It translates to CAWSRLHTGELFF.

The V call is TRBV6-1, the J call TRBJ2-7; 7 nucleotides match TRBD1. J was trimmed by 0 bases and V by 7 bases; bases with no gene match: 6. The CDR3 is 14 residues long. Germline V gene sequence: CDR1 MNHNS, CDR2 SASEGT. In DNA form, the CDR3 reads TGTGCCAGCATTCTGGACAGGAGCTCCTACGAGCAGTACTTC. Residues: CASILDRSSYEQYF.

The CDR3 region has the DNA TGTGCCAGCAGTGAACTCCCGAACACTGAAGCTTTCTTT. It encodes CASSELPNTEAFF. The rearrangement uses TRBV25-1 and TRBJ1-1; D gene ambiguous. This CDR3 spans 13 amino acids. Germline V CDR1 and CDR2: MGHDK, SYGVNS. With 2 bases removed from V and 1 base from J, the gap between germline ends came to 5 bases.

V gene TRBV7-8 combines with J gene TRBJ2-5, with D possibly being TRBD1 (6 bases). Per germline, CDR1 SGHVS and CDR2 FQNEAQ. The CDR3 runs to 14 residues. With 5 bases removed from V and 7 bases from J, the gap between germline ends came to 17 bases. CDR3 DNA: TGTGCCAGCAGCACACGGACAGACATGGTGACCCAGTACTTC. This gives the protein CASSTRTDMVTQYF.

The V call is TRBV27, the J call TRBJ1-6; no clear D gene. The germline V gene has CDR1 MNHEY and CDR2 SMNVEV (reference sequence). V lost 7 bases and J 11 bases, leaving 15 bases between the germline ends. This CDR3 has 13 amino acids. This CDR3 is CASKPSGVAPLHF. The CDR3 DNA follows: TGTGCCAGCAAACCCTCTGGCGTCGCACCCCTCCACTTT.

The chain carries TRBV7-2 and TRBJ1-4; TRBD1 matches at 12 bases. J was trimmed by 7 bases and V by 5 bases; bases with no gene match: 17. CDR3 length: 19 amino acids. Germline V gene sequence: CDR1 SGHTA, CDR2 FQGNSA. The chain's CDR3 is CASSPTAPGQGARGEKLFF. The CDR3, as DNA: TGTGCCAGCAGCCCAACTGCCCCGGGACAGGGGGCGCGGGGTGAAAAACTGTTTTTT.

By share, this clone counts as medium-sized (0.01 to 0.1%). In DNA form, the CDR3 reads TGTGCCAGCAGCCCAGAGAAGGGAACTAATGAAAAACTGTTTTTT. This codes for CASSPEKGTNEKLFF. The rearrangement links TRBV7-9 to TRBJ1-4; no clear D. Trimming shortened V by 5 bases and J by 1 base, and 11 bases separated the two germline ends. Per the germline V gene, CDR1 is SEHNR and CDR2 is FQNEAQ (reference sequence). CDR3 length: 15 amino acids.

V usage is TRBV9 and J usage is TRBJ1-6, with D possibly matching TRBD1 (5 bases). Germline loops: CDR1 SGDLS, CDR2 YYNGEE. Between the trimmed V and J ends, which lost 4 bases and 7 bases, there was a span of 18 bases. This CDR3 has 16 amino acids. CDR3 coding DNA: TGTGCCAGCAGCCCCCGACAGCCAGAAGCGAATTCACCCCTCCACTTT. Its translation: CASSPRQPEANSPLHF.

The V and J genes are TRBV19 and TRBJ1-2; D is unclear. V lost 7 bases, J lost 7 bases, and 25 bases lay in between. This CDR3 spans 16 amino acids. Per the germline V gene, CDR1 is LNHDA and CDR2 is SQIVND (reference sequence). DNA for the CDR3: TGTGCCAGTAACCCTAGCGTTTACAGCCTGATCTCTGGCTACACCTTC. It yields the protein CASNPSVYSLISGYTF.

The V call is TRBV5-1, the J call TRBJ2-7; the D is unclear. The V gene's germline CDR1 is SGHRS and CDR2 YFSETQ. The CDR3 totals 14 residues. V lost 0 bases and J 2 bases, leaving 9 bases between the germline ends. CDR3 sequence reads: CASSLDPRTYEQYF. DNA for the CDR3: TGCGCCAGCAGCTTGGACCCCCGAACCTACGAGCAGTACTTC.

The chain recombines TRBV6-1 with TRBJ1-2; TRBD1 aligns across 10 bases. This CDR3 is built from 14 residues. Germline V gene data show CDR1 as MNHNS and CDR2 as SASEGT. V lost 7 bases, J lost 4 bases, and 6 bases stayed unmatched. The CDR3 loop reads CASNDRGHGYGYTF. The DNA of the CDR3 is TGTGCCAGCAATGACAGGGGGCATGGCTATGGCTACACCTTC.